The 30 T cell receptor beta chains below come from one sample, sequenced in a study of shared clonotypes between healthy human individuals. The assay was immunoSEQ multiplex PCR, and TCRdb's table has in-frame clones only and misses some. The repertoire holds about 1 million clones, with more than 60% as singletons. Sequencing was carried out using memory CD4+ T cells sorted from blood. Subset: CD45RA-negative fraction. Every receptor here comes from a man aged 18 to 29 in good health.

The rearrangement uses TRBV29-1 and TRBJ1-5, with D maybe TRBD1 (5 bases). The V and J ends lost 4 bases and 3 bases respectively, with 10 bases between them. The CDR3 contains 13 residues. Germline V CDR1 and CDR2: SQVTM, ANQGSEA. The CDR3 region has the DNA TGCAGCGTTGCAGGGACCTACAATCAGCCCCAGCATTTT. This codes for CSVAGTYNQPQHF.

With respect to this clone: The same CDR3 can be traced to other DNA sequences in this sample. The chain has TRBV5-1 and TRBJ1-3; the D gene is possibly TRBD1 (5 bases). Trimming shortened V by 0 bases and J by 3 bases, and 7 bases separated the two germline ends. The CDR3 is 14 residues long. Germline V gene sequence: CDR1 SGHRS, CDR2 YFSETQ. The CDR3 coding sequence is TGCGCCAGCAGCTTGGGACAGAGTGGAAACACCATATATTTT. Translated: CASSLGQSGNTIYF.

This rearrangement joins TRBV6-1 to TRBJ2-1; D possibly corresponds to TRBD1 (5 bases). CDR1 and CDR2 (germline): MNHNS, SASEGT. The CDR3 has 15 amino acids. V was trimmed by 4 bases and J by 4 bases, leaving 14 bases between them. The CDR3 DNA is TGTGCCAGCAGTGCCCTTGGGGCCCTTTACAATGAGCAGTTCTTC. Its translation: CASSALGALYNEQFF.

A few counts support this clone. The chain couples TRBV29-1 to TRBJ1-1; D is unclear. The germline gives CDR1 SQVTM, CDR2 ANQGSEA. CDR3 length equals 10 residues. V gave up 3 bases and J gave up 4 bases, with 3 bases separating them. CDR3 sequence reads: CSVDSTEAFF. The CDR3 nucleotides are TGCAGCGTTGATAGCACTGAAGCTTTCTTT.

The V gene is TRBV2, the J gene TRBJ1-4; D is unclear. This CDR3 has 14 amino acids. Between the trimmed V and J ends, which lost 3 bases and 7 bases, there was a span of 12 bases. Germline assignment: CDR1 SNHLY and CDR2 FYNNEI. CDR3 residues: CASSDRQAVEKLFF. CDR3 sequence (DNA): TGTGCCAGCAGTGACCGTCAGGCCGTTGAAAAACTGTTTTTT.

This clone was found a few times. The CDR3 spells CASSFLAGDSYNEQFF. The DNA for the CDR3 is TGTGCCAGCAGCTTCCTAGCGGGAGACTCCTACAATGAGCAGTTCTTC. The V and J genes are TRBV5-6 and TRBJ2-1, with 10 positions matching TRBD2. The CDR3 spans 16 residues. Germline CDR1 reads SGHDT; CDR2 reads YYEEEE. J gave up 0 bases and V 2 bases, and 2 bases lay outside the gene matches.

The chain employs TRBV28 and TRBJ2-3; D remains unclear. This CDR3 contains 19 residues. Trimming removed 5 bases at V and 6 bases at J, with 30 bases between. The V gene's germline CDR1 is MDHEN and CDR2 SYDVKM. CDR3 sequence (DNA): TGTGCCAGCAGTCCCGAGAATATATTCCGGACCCCCGGCGAGGATACGCAGTATTTT. This translates into CASSPENIFRTPGEDTQYF. Full variable domain (outside the CDR3, taken from reference TRBV28 and TRBJ2-3): DVKVTQSSRYLVKRTGEKVFLECVQDMDHENMFWYRQDPGLGLRLIYFSYDVKMKEKGDIPEGYSVSREKKERFSLILESASTNQTSMYLCASSPENIFRTPGEDTQYFGPGTRLTVL.

J is TRBJ1-1 and V is TRBV6-1, with D unresolved. The germline V gene encodes CDR1 MNHNS and CDR2 SASEGT. Trimming removed 5 bases from V and 6 bases from J, with 16 bases in between. The CDR3 runs to 14 residues. The CDR3 spells CASSRYDQQPEAFF. The DNA for the CDR3 is TGTGCCAGCAGTAGATACGACCAACAACCTGAAGCTTTCTTT.

This sequence joins TRBV15 and TRBJ2-1, with 11 bases aligning to TRBD1. This CDR3 is built from 13 residues. Germline V gives CDR1 LNHNV, CDR2 YYDKDF (reference sequence). V gave up 0 bases and J gave up 15 bases; unmatched junction bases: 4. As DNA, the CDR3 is TGTGCCACCAGCAGAGATGAGGACAGGGGGCCGTTCTTC. Its protein is CATSRDEDRGPFF.

This chain links TRBV27 with TRBJ2-7, with 13 bases matching TRBD2. This CDR3 contains 15 residues. V lost 4 bases to trimming and J lost 4 bases; unmatched junction nucleotides: 4. Germline V gene lookup returns CDR1 MNHEY and CDR2 SMNVEV (reference sequence). Here the CDR3 DNA reads TGTGCCAGCAGTTCCCGGACTAGCGGGAGATACGAGCAGTACTTC. Translated: CASSSRTSGRYEQYF.

The J gene is TRBJ2-2, the V gene TRBV11-2, with 13 positions matching TRBD2. The ends lost 5 bases at V and 8 bases at J; junction bases unmatched: 8. Germline CDR1 reads SGHAT; CDR2 reads FQNNGV. The CDR3 contains 16 residues. Here the CDR3 reads CASSETSGGRKGELFF. CDR3 DNA sequence: TGTGCCAGCAGCGAGACTAGCGGGGGGCGTAAGGGGGAGCTGTTTTTT.

The rearrangement uses TRBV18 and TRBJ1-2; TRBD1 aligns across 7 bases. Germline V gene lookup returns CDR1 KGHSH and CDR2 LQKENI. This CDR3 spans 13 amino acids. V gave up 2 bases and J gave up 8 bases; unmatched junction bases: 5. Written as DNA, the CDR3 is TGTGCCAGCTCACCATTAGGGGGCGCGGGCTACACCTTC. It is translated as CASSPLGGAGYTF.

This clone appeared a single time. J is TRBJ2-1 and V is TRBV4-1; tentatively, D is TRBD2 (5 bases). CDR1 and CDR2 (germline): MGHRA, YSYEKL. The CDR3 has 11 amino acids. The V end lost 2 bases, the J end lost 12 bases, and 8 bases lay between the germline ends. The CDR3 loop reads CASSQSGLQFF. CDR3 bases: TGCGCCAGCAGCCAATCTGGACTGCAGTTCTTC.

This clone was detected a few times. Mismatch with germline at one junction end may stem from a read error. V gene TRBV10-2 combines with J gene TRBJ2-7; D is undetermined. The CDR3 runs 11 residues. Germline V gene sequence: CDR1 WSHSY, CDR2 SAAADI. The chain's CDR3 is CASRVTTYVHF. The CDR3 nucleotides are TGCGCCAGCAGAGTTACGACCTATGTCCACTTC.

The chain links TRBV7-9 to TRBJ1-1, with D hard to call. V lost 3 bases to trimming and J lost 1 base, with 9 bases between them. The germline V gene has CDR1 SEHNR and CDR2 FQNEAQ (reference sequence). The CDR3 extends over 14 amino acids. The CDR3 bases are TGTGCCAGCAGCTTTGGGAACGAGAACACTGAAGCTTTCTTT. Translated, it gives CASSFGNENTEAFF.

The V call is TRBV6-1, the J call TRBJ1-2; D unclear. Germline V gives CDR1 MNHNS, CDR2 SASEGT. CDR3 length: 14 amino acids. V lost 8 bases, J lost 5 bases, and 18 bases lay in between. CDR3: CASPGISNIYGYTF. The CDR3, as DNA: TGTGCCAGCCCTGGGATTTCTAATATTTATGGCTACACCTTC.

This chain links TRBV2 with TRBJ2-7; 8 nucleotides align to TRBD2. This CDR3 spans 16 amino acids. V shed 4 bases, J shed 1 base, and the junction held 9 bases outside the gene matches. Germline CDR1 and CDR2: SNHLY and FYNNEI. DNA of the CDR3: TGTGCCAGCAGTGGGAGACTAGCGAGATATTCCTACGAGCAGTACTTC. Translated: CASSGRLARYSYEQYF.

The chain carries TRBV28 and TRBJ1-5; no reliable D call. The CDR3 has 13 residues. Trimming removed 6 bases from V and 3 bases from J, with 9 bases in between. CDR1 and CDR2 (germline): MDHEN, SYDVKM. The CDR3 DNA is TGTGCCAGCAGCCGGCCACCCAATCAGCCCCAGCATTTT. Amino acid sequence: CASSRPPNQPQHF.

This chain connects TRBV5-4 to TRBJ2-5; D call uncertain. V lost 0 bases and J 3 bases, leaving 9 bases between the germline ends. The CDR3 consists of 14 residues. Germline CDR1 reads SGHNT; CDR2 reads YYREEE (reference sequence). This CDR3 reads CASSLAGLEETQYF. In DNA, the CDR3 is TGTGCCAGCAGCTTGGCCGGGCTGGAAGAGACCCAGTACTTC.

The chain is built from TRBV6-1 and TRBJ1-1; possible D gene TRBD1, 5 bases. Looked up from germline, CDR1 is MNHNS and CDR2 is SASEGT. The CDR3 extends over 13 amino acids. V lost 7 bases and J lost 4, with 13 bases in between. The CDR3 nucleotides are TGTGCCAGCAACCCACAAGGGACCACTGAAGCTTTCTTT. It specifies CASNPQGTTEAFF.

A single count supports this clone. This chain joins TRBV5-6 and TRBJ2-2; D is undetermined. Trimming left V 6 bases short and J 9 bases short, with 15 bases between. Per the germline V gene, CDR1 is SGHDT and CDR2 is YYEEEE. The CDR3 runs 13 residues. This CDR3 reads CASTGPNNRELFF. In DNA, the CDR3 is TGTGCCAGCACCGGGCCTAACAACAGGGAGCTGTTTTTT.

This clone was counted a few times. The chain links TRBV2 to TRBJ2-7, with 10 positions matching TRBD2. Per the germline V gene, CDR1 is SNHLY and CDR2 is FYNNEI. There are 15 residues in the CDR3. V trimming: 4 bases; J trimming: 5 bases; junction bases outside the gene matches: 8. CDR3 sequence: CASSGLSGGADEQYF. The CDR3 coding sequence is TGTGCCAGCAGTGGACTAAGCGGGGGGGCCGACGAGCAGTACTTC.

V and J are TRBV7-2 and TRBJ2-2; TRBD1 matches 8 bases. Trimming removed 5 bases from V and 4 bases from J; junction bases left unmatched: 12. The CDR3 totals 17 residues. Per germline, CDR1 SGHTA and CDR2 FQGNSA. CDR3 sequence: CASSLHGQGRSTGELFF. The CDR3 coding sequence is TGTGCCAGCAGCCTTCACGGACAGGGACGGAGCACCGGGGAGCTGTTTTTT.

CDR3 DNA sequence: TGTGCCAGCAGCAACTTCTCGGACAGAATCCTGGGAGGGACCCAGTACTTC. As protein: CASSNFSDRILGGTQYF. The chain recombines TRBV27 with TRBJ2-5; D is perhaps TRBD1 or TRBD2 (6 bases each). The V end was cut by 6 bases, the J end by 7 bases, with 27 bases between. The V gene's germline CDR1 is MNHEY and CDR2 SMNVEV (reference sequence). This CDR3 is built from 17 residues.

This clone came up once. The chain is built from TRBV7-9 and TRBJ2-1; tentative D call: TRBD2 (6 bases). CDR3 length equals 15 residues. Germline lookup yields CDR1 SEHNR and CDR2 FQNEAQ (reference sequence). V shed 1 base and J shed 9 bases, with 16 bases lying between them. CDR3 nucleotides: TGTGCCAGCAGCTTAGTATCTCCCACCGGGGGTGAGCAGTTCTTC. Its translation is CASSLVSPTGGEQFF.

The rearrangement uses TRBV11-2 and TRBJ2-5; the match to TRBD2 covers 10 bases. CDR1 and CDR2 from the germline V gene are SGHAT and FQNNGV. Trimming at V came to 0 bases and at J to 4 bases, leaving 14 bases not matched to a gene. The CDR3 covers 19 residues. CDR3 in amino acids: CASSLDRIPRLAGAETQYF. DNA of the CDR3: TGTGCCAGCAGCTTAGATCGTATCCCCCGGCTAGCGGGGGCAGAGACCCAGTACTTC.

The V gene is TRBV5-6, the J gene TRBJ2-3, with D possibly being TRBD2 (5 bases). Germline CDR1 SGHDT, CDR2 YYEEEE. CDR3 length: 13 residues. V was shortened by 4 bases and J by 4 bases, with 10 bases between the two germline ends. Here the CDR3 DNA reads TGTGCCAGCAGCCGGGGTCAGGCAGATACGCAGTATTTT. Translating it yields CASSRGQADTQYF.

This rearrangement joins TRBV12-5 to TRBJ1-2; D unresolved. Germline CDR1 reads LGHNT; CDR2 reads FRNRAP. The CDR3 totals 13 residues. V lost 5 bases, J lost 1 base, and 8 bases lay in between. The CDR3 spells CASGGPDNYGYTF. The CDR3 nucleotides read TGTGCTAGTGGTGGACCTGATAACTATGGCTACACCTTC.

The chain uses TRBV19 and TRBJ2-2; D not resolved. Germline CDR1 and CDR2: LNHDA and SQIVND (reference sequence). Trimming cost V 7 bases and J 0 bases, with 9 bases left between them. The CDR3 has 14 amino acids. CDR3 bases: TGTGCCAGTATAGAGAGTTCGAACACCGGGGAGCTGTTTTTT. Its protein product is CASIESSNTGELFF.

The chain carries TRBV6-6 and TRBJ1-2; D gene unclear. Germline V CDR1 and CDR2: MNHNY, SVGAGI (reference sequence). Between the trimmed V and J ends, which lost 5 bases and 4 bases, there was a span of 11 bases. This CDR3 spans 13 amino acids. CDR3 in amino acids: CASSREPSYGYTF. CDR3 coding DNA: TGTGCCAGCAGTAGGGAACCGTCCTATGGCTACACCTTC.